The clone carrying this TCR beta chain was picked up a small number of times. Antigen unknown. Next came a second PCR, run for about 6 to 12 cycles, which used a sample-barcoded 5' primer along with a J-beta primer mix. TCRdb re-called the 5' RACE reads through MiXCR, storing one row per CDR3 protein. Among 600,000 or so distinct CDR3 sequences listed, roughly 48% were seen once. This entry comes from a study of blood T cells in healthy people across ages. Study-wide context: Using template switching, researchers captured about one barcoded beta molecule for each two T cells. Study results and caveats: A strong correlation between TCR beta diversity and naive T cell percentage was seen.

Looked up from germline, CDR1 is SGHTA and CDR2 is FQGNSA. Deletions cut 5 bases from V and 5 bases from J, with 16 bases between. CDR3 length: 14 amino acids. This TCR came from a man at least 80 years old in good health. Sequencing was carried out using blood. The chain links TRBV7-2 to TRBJ2-7; D tentatively reads TRBD1 or TRBD2 (5 bases each). CDR3 nucleotide sequence: TGTGCCAGCAGCCGGGGCCGGGGAATTCACGAGCAGTACTTC. It specifies CASSRGRGIHEQYF.